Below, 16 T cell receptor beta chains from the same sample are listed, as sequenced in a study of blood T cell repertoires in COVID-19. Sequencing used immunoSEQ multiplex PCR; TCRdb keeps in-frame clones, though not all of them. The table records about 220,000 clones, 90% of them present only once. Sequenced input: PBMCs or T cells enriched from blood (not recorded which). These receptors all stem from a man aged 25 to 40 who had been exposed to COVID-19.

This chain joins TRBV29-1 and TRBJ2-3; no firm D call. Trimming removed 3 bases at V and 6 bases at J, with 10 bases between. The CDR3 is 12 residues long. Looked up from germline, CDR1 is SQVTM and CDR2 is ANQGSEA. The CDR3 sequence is CSVDQPVDTQYF. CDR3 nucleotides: TGCAGCGTTGACCAACCGGTTGATACGCAGTATTTT.

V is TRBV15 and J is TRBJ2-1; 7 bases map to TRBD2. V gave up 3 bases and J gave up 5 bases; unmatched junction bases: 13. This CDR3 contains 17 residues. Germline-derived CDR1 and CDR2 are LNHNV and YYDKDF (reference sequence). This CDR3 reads CATSSTSVSLRDNEQFF. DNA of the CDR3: TGTGCCACCAGCAGCACTAGCGTATCCCTCAGGGACAATGAGCAGTTCTTC.

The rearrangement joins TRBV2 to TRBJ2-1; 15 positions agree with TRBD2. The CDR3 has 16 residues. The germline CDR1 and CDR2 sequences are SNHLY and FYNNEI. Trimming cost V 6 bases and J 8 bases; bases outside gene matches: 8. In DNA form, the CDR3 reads TGTGCCAGCAGCCTAATGGGACTAGCGGGGGGAGATGAGCAGTTCTTC. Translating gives CASSLMGLAGGDEQFF.

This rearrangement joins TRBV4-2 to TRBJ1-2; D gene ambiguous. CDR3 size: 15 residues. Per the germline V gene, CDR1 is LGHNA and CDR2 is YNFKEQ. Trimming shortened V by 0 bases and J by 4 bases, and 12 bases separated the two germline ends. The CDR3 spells CASSQEEGLVYGYTF. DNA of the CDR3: TGTGCCAGCAGCCAAGAAGAGGGATTAGTCTATGGCTACACCTTC.

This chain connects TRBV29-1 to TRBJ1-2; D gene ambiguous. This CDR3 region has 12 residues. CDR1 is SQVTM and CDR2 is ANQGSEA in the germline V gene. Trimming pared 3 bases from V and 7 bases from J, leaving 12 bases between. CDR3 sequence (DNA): TGCAGCGTTGACGTGGGCCGGGGTGGCTACACCTTC. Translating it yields CSVDVGRGGYTF. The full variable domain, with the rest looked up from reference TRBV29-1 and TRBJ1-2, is SAVISQKPSRDICQRGTSLTIQCQVDSQVTMMFWYRQQPGQSLTLIATANQGSEATYESGFVIDKFPISRPNLTFSTLTVSNMSPEDSSIYLCSVDVGRGGYTFGSGTRLTVV.

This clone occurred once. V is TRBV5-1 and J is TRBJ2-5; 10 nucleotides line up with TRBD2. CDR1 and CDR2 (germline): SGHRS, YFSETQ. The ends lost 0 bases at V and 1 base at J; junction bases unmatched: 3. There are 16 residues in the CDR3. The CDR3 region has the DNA TGCGCCAGCAGCTTGGAAGCGGGGGGGCCCCAAGAGACCCAGTACTTC. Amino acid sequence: CASSLEAGGPQETQYF.

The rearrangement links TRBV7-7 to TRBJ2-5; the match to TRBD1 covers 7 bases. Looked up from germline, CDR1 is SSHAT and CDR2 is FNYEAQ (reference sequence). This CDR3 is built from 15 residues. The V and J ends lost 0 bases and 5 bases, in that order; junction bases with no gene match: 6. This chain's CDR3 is CASSLARGRGETQYF. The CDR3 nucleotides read TGTGCCAGCAGCTTAGCTAGGGGGCGCGGGGAGACCCAGTACTTC.

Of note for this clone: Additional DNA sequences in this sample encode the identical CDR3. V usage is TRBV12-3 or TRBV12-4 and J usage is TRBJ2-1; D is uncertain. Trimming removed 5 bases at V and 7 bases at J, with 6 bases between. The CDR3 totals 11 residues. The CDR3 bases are TGTGCCAGCAGTCTTCTGAATGAGCAGTTCTTC. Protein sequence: CASSLLNEQFF.

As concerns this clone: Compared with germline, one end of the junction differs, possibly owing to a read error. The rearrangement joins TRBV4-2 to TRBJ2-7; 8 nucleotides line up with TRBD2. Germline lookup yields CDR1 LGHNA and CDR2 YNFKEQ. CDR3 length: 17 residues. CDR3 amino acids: CASSPVGNAGGSSEQYF. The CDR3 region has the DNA TGTGCCAGCAGCCCGGTCGGGAATGCGGGGGGCTCCTCCGAGCAGTACTTC.

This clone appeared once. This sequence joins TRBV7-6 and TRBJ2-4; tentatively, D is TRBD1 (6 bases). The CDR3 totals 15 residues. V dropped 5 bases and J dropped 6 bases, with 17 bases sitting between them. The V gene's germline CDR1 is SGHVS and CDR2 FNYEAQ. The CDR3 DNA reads TGTGCCAGCAGCCTCCAACAGGGAAACACAAACATTCAGTACTTC. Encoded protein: CASSLQQGNTNIQYF.

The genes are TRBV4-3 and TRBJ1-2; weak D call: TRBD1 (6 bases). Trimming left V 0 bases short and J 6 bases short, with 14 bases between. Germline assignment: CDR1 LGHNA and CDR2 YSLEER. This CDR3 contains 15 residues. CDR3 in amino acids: CASSQDLRGSNGYTF. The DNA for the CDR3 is TGCGCCAGCAGCCAAGACCTAAGGGGGTCAAATGGCTACACCTTC.

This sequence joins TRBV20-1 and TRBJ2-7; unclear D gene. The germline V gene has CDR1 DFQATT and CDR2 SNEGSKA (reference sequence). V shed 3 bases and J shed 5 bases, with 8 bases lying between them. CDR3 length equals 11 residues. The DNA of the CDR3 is TGCAGTGCTAGGGGTGGGCACGAGCAGTACTTC. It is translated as CSARGGHEQYF.

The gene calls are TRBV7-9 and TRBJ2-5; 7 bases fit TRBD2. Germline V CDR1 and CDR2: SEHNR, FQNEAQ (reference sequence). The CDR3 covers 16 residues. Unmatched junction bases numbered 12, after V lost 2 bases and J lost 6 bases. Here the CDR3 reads CASSLWVTSKEQTQYF. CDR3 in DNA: TGTGCCAGCAGCTTATGGGTGACTAGCAAAGAACAGACCCAGTACTTC.

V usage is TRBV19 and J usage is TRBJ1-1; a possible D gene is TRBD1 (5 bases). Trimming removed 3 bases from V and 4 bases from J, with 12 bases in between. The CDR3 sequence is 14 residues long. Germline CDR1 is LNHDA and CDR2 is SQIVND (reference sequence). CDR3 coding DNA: TGTGCCAGTAGTATCCGGGGGTACAGCACTGAAGCTTTCTTT. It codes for CASSIRGYSTEAFF.

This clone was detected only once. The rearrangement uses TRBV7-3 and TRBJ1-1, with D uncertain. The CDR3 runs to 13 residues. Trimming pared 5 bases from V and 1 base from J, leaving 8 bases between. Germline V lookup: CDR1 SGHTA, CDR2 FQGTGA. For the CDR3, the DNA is TGTGCCAGCAGCCCCCAGAAGAACACTGAAGCTTTCTTT. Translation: CASSPQKNTEAFF.

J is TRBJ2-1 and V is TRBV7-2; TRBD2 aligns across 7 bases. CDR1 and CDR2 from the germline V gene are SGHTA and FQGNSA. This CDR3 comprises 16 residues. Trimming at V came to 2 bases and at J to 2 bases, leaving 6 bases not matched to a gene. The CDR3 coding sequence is TGTGCCAGCAGCTTAAATCGGGCGGGGGCCTACAATGAGCAGTTCTTC. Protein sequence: CASSLNRAGAYNEQFF.